Shown below are 26 T cell receptor beta chains from a single sample sequenced in a study of blood T cell repertoires in COVID-19. TCRdb's copy holds only in-frame clones and misses some; the assay was immunoSEQ multiplex PCR. The sample lists roughly 250,000 clones, around 86% occurring once. The sequencing input was PBMCs or T cells enriched from blood (not recorded which). The receptors stem from a woman in her forties or fifties who had recovered from COVID-19.

The chain joins TRBV5-6 to TRBJ2-5; 13 nucleotides match TRBD2. With V trimmed by 2 bases and J by 4 bases, 11 bases remained unmatched. The CDR3 has 18 residues. Germline CDR1 is SGHDT and CDR2 is YYEEEE. The CDR3 reads CASSLLPLLAGGRETQYF. CDR3 sequence (DNA): TGTGCCAGCAGCTTATTGCCCCTACTAGCGGGGGGGCGAGAGACCCAGTACTTC.

This clone was seen only once. The chain employs TRBV3-1 (or the pseudogene TRBV3-2) and TRBJ2-7, with a possible D match to TRBD1 (6 bases). CDR1 is LGHDT, CDR2 YNNKEL, per germline (reference sequence). Trimming stripped 3 bases from V and 4 bases from J, with 10 bases between. The CDR3 spans 13 residues. This chain's CDR3 is CASSQGAIYEQYF. The CDR3 DNA reads as TGTGCCAGCAGCCAGGGGGCCATTTACGAGCAGTACTTC.

The gene calls are TRBV19 and TRBJ1-6; D call uncertain. Germline CDR1 LNHDA, CDR2 SQIVND (reference sequence). CDR3 length: 16 residues. Trimming left V 2 bases short and J 4 bases short, with 12 bases between. CDR3 sequence reads: CASSIMLQTYNSPLHF. CDR3 DNA: TGTGCCAGTAGTATAATGTTACAGACGTATAATTCACCCCTCCACTTT.

The V call is TRBV4-3, the J call TRBJ1-2, with D hard to call. The CDR3 loop spans 15 amino acids. V lost 0 bases and J lost 0, with 8 bases in between. In germline, CDR1 is LGHNA, CDR2 YSLEER. The chain's CDR3 is CASSQELDANYGYTF. The DNA of the CDR3 is TGCGCCAGCAGCCAAGAACTCGATGCTAACTATGGCTACACCTTC.

The genes are TRBV24-1 and TRBJ1-4, with 8 bases matching TRBD1. In germline, CDR1 is KGHDR, CDR2 SFDVKD. The V gene end was trimmed by 3 bases and the J gene end by 6 bases; junction bases not matched to a gene: 8. The length of the CDR3 is 16 residues. The CDR3 DNA reads TGTGCCACCAGTGATGCCGGGCCAGGGGGCGATGAAAAACTGTTTTTT. Encoded protein: CATSDAGPGGDEKLFF.

The rearrangement links TRBV3-1 (or the pseudogene TRBV3-2) to TRBJ1-6; 8 bases agree with TRBD1. CDR3 length equals 14 residues. The ends lost 4 bases at V and 7 bases at J; junction bases unmatched: 3. Germline values: CDR1 LGHDT, CDR2 YNNKEL (reference sequence). The CDR3 region is CASSRTGNNSPLHF. CDR3 bases: TGTGCCAGCAGCCGGACAGGGAACAATTCACCCCTCCACTTT.

The chain carries TRBV7-9 and TRBJ1-4; TRBD1 is a possible D gene (6 bases). The V end lost 5 bases, the J end lost 7 bases, and 17 bases lay between the germline ends. CDR3 length: 15 amino acids. Germline CDR1 is SEHNR and CDR2 is FQNEAQ (reference sequence). The chain's CDR3 is CASSETKGGGEKLFF. The CDR3 DNA sequence: TGTGCCAGCAGCGAAACGAAGGGAGGGGGTGAAAAACTGTTTTTT.

V and J are TRBV5-1 and TRBJ1-1, with D maybe TRBD1 (6 bases). Trimming pared 2 bases from V and 7 bases from J, leaving 18 bases between. The CDR3 sequence is 15 residues long. Germline CDR1 and CDR2: SGHRS and YFSETQ. As DNA, the CDR3 is TGCGCCAGCAGCTTCGATGGACAGCCAGGAATTGAAGCTTTCTTT. It translates to CASSFDGQPGIEAFF.

The chain recombines TRBV7-2 with TRBJ2-2; TRBD2 might be the D (5 bases). CDR3 length: 15 residues. CDR1 and CDR2 (germline): SGHTA, FQGNSA. Between the trimmed V and J ends, which lost 4 bases and 5 bases, there was a span of 14 bases. CDR3 region: CASSSSRPGTGELFF. CDR3 coding DNA: TGTGCCAGCAGCTCGTCGAGACCGGGAACCGGGGAGCTGTTTTTT.

This chain uses TRBV5-4 with TRBJ1-2; D unclear. CDR1 and CDR2 from the germline V gene are SGHNT and YYREEE (reference sequence). Trimming left V 3 bases short and J 8 bases short, with 17 bases between. The CDR3 has 14 residues. CDR3 protein: CASSSEGTLWGYTF. CDR3 sequence (DNA): TGTGCCAGCAGCTCGGAGGGCACTCTGTGGGGCTACACCTTC.

The CDR3 DNA reads TGTGCCAGCAGCTTGGGAGCGGGAGGCGACGAGCAGTACTTC. Protein sequence: CASSLGAGGDEQYF. J is TRBJ2-7 and V is TRBV5-4; 9 nucleotides agree with TRBD2. V lost 0 bases to trimming and J lost 5 bases; unmatched junction nucleotides: 3. From germline, CDR1 is SGHNT and CDR2 YYREEE (reference sequence). This CDR3 region has 14 residues.

The chain combines TRBV7-2 with TRBJ1-5, with a weak D call TRBD1 (6 bases). The germline V gene has CDR1 SGHTA and CDR2 FQGNSA. The CDR3 loop spans 13 amino acids. The V end was cut by 5 bases, the J end by 5 bases, with 10 bases between. The CDR3 DNA is TGTGCCAGCAGCCCCAACAGGGATCAGCCCCAGCATTTT. It is translated as CASSPNRDQPQHF. The full variable domain, rest sourced from reference TRBV7-2 and TRBJ1-5, is GAGVSQSPSNKVTEKGKDVELRCDPISGHTALYWYRQSLGQGLEFLIYFQGNSAPDKSGLPSDRFSAERTGGSVSTLTIQRTQQEDSAVYLCASSPNRDQPQHFGDGTRLSIL.

This clone was recorded once. The V gene is TRBV19, the J gene TRBJ2-1; 12 bases align to TRBD2. The CDR3 length is 19 residues. V trimming: 6 bases; J trimming: 6 bases; junction bases outside the gene matches: 18. Germline CDR1 and CDR2: LNHDA and SQIVND (reference sequence). The CDR3 DNA reads as TGTGCCAGTAGAGGAGGGCTAGCGGGGGGGCCCGTCTCCCTCAATGAGCAGTTCTTC. Protein product: CASRGGLAGGPVSLNEQFF.

CDR3 region: CASSVGGSGDNEQFF. The CDR3 bases are TGTGCCAGCAGCGTAGGAGGTAGCGGGGACAATGAGCAGTTCTTC. The chain is built from TRBV9 and TRBJ2-1, with 8 bases identical to TRBD2. Per the germline V gene, CDR1 is SGDLS and CDR2 is YYNGEE. CDR3 size: 15 residues. J was trimmed by 5 bases and V by 0 bases; bases with no gene match: 4.

This chain links TRBV2 with TRBJ1-2, with D perhaps matching TRBD1 (5 bases). Trimming removed 5 bases at V and 3 bases at J, with 13 bases between. Germline CDR1 and CDR2: SNHLY and FYNNEI. The CDR3 totals 14 residues. The CDR3 loop reads CASSRGTAYYGYTF. The CDR3 region has the DNA TGTGCCAGCAGTAGAGGGACTGCCTACTATGGCTACACCTTC.

This chain joins TRBV2 and TRBJ2-7, with 8 positions matching TRBD1. Looked up from germline, CDR1 is SNHLY and CDR2 is FYNNEI. V shed 5 bases and J 0 bases; nucleotides not matched to a gene: 6. This CDR3 is built from 15 residues. The CDR3 reads CASSQDRATSYEQYF. The CDR3 DNA reads TGTGCCAGCAGTCAGGACAGGGCCACCTCCTACGAGCAGTACTTC.

The rearrangement joins TRBV5-8 to TRBJ2-7; 7 bases agree with TRBD1. Germline CDR1 reads SGHTS; CDR2 reads YDEGEE. The trim removed 0 bases at V and 3 bases at J, leaving 6 bases unmatched. This CDR3 region has 15 residues. This CDR3 is CASSLASGQNYEQYF. CDR3 nucleotide sequence: TGTGCCAGCAGCTTGGCCTCGGGACAGAACTACGAGCAGTACTTC.

This clone was seen only a few times. In nucleotides, the CDR3 is TGTGCCTGGAGTGTAGGTAGGACACGGAACACTGAAGCTTTCTTT. Translating gives CAWSVGRTRNTEAFF. This chain joins TRBV30 and TRBJ1-1; D may be TRBD1 (5 bases). Trimming cost V 0 bases and J 1 base, with 12 bases left between them. This CDR3 comprises 15 residues. CDR1 and CDR2 (germline): GTSNPN, SVGIG (reference sequence). The full variable domain, in which reference TRBV30 and TRBJ1-1 provide the parts outside the CDR3, is SQTIHQWPATLVQPVGSPLSLECTVEGTSNPNLYWYRQAAGRGLQLLFYSVGIGQISSEVPQNLSASRPQDRQFILSSKKLLLSDSGFYLCAWSVGRTRNTEAFFGQGTRLTVV.

J is TRBJ1-5 and V is TRBV28; 10 nucleotides match TRBD1. CDR3 length equals 13 residues. CDR1 is MDHEN, CDR2 SYDVKM, per germline. V lost 6 bases, J lost 7 bases, and 3 bases stayed unmatched. As DNA, the CDR3 is TGTGCCAGCAGCGGGACAGGGGCCCAGCCCCAGCATTTT. It codes for CASSGTGAQPQHF.

This chain links TRBV5-6 with TRBJ1-3; D remains ambiguous. Germline CDR1 and CDR2: SGHDT and YYEEEE. The CDR3 sequence is 17 residues long. V was cut by 6 bases and J by 0 bases, with 19 bases left in between. This chain's CDR3 is CASTSFAGKASGNTIYF. Written as DNA, the CDR3 is TGTGCCAGCACGTCATTTGCGGGGAAAGCCTCTGGAAACACCATATATTTT.

The V and J genes are TRBV10-1 and TRBJ2-3; D is ambiguous. The CDR3 has 16 amino acids. Trimming took 1 base from V and 0 from J, leaving 11 bases between them. Germline CDR1 WNHNN, CDR2 SYGVQD (reference sequence). The DNA for the CDR3 is TGCGCCAGCAGTGAGTTGGCCAGTTCTAGCACAGATACGCAGTATTTT. This encodes CASSELASSSTDTQYF.

The V gene is TRBV10-3, the J gene TRBJ1-1; 8 bases align to TRBD1. J was trimmed by 4 bases and V by 6 bases; bases with no gene match: 4. The CDR3 runs 13 residues. CDR1 ENHRY and CDR2 SYGVKD come from the germline V gene. The DNA of the CDR3 is TGTGCCATCAGGCGACAGGGGTTCACTGAAGCTTTCTTT. Amino acid sequence: CAIRRQGFTEAFF.

This chain connects TRBV5-1 to TRBJ1-1, with D unresolved. Germline V gene lookup returns CDR1 SGHRS and CDR2 YFSETQ. V lost 4 bases to trimming and J lost 0 bases, with 16 bases between them. CDR3 size: 16 residues. CDR3 residues: CASSPGGTLMNTEAFF. CDR3 bases: TGCGCCAGCAGCCCAGGTGGTACGTTAATGAACACTGAAGCTTTCTTT.

The chain joins TRBV13 to TRBJ2-7, with TRBD2 matching 7 bases. Germline V lookup: CDR1 PRHDT, CDR2 FYEKMQ (reference sequence). CDR3 length: 13 amino acids. After removal of 8 bases from V and 2 bases from J, the junction contained 6 bases not matched to a gene. The CDR3 sequence: CASGEGRAYEQYF. CDR3 sequence (DNA): TGTGCCAGCGGGGAGGGAAGGGCCTACGAGCAGTACTTC. The full variable domain, in which reference TRBV13 and TRBJ2-7 provide the parts outside the CDR3, is AAGVIQSPRHLIKEKRETATLKCYPIPRHDTVYWYQQGPGQDPQFLISFYEKMQSDKGSIPDRFSAQQFSDYHSELNMSSLELGDSALYFCASGEGRAYEQYFGPGTRLTVT.

V is TRBV28 and J is TRBJ2-5; 7 nucleotides match TRBD2. The CDR3 covers 13 residues. The ends lost 2 bases at V and 5 bases at J; junction bases unmatched: 2. Germline V lookup: CDR1 MDHEN, CDR2 SYDVKM. The CDR3 DNA is TGTGCCAGCAGTTTAGGGAGGGTGGAGACCCAGTACTTC. This translates into CASSLGRVETQYF.

This chain joins TRBV9 and TRBJ1-5, with D unclear. This CDR3 is built from 15 residues. Germline assignment: CDR1 SGDLS and CDR2 YYNGEE. Trimming cost V 4 bases and J 3 bases, with 14 bases left between them. The CDR3 sequence is CASSPAPGINQPQHF. DNA of the CDR3: TGTGCCAGCAGCCCCGCCCCGGGGATCAATCAGCCCCAGCATTTT.